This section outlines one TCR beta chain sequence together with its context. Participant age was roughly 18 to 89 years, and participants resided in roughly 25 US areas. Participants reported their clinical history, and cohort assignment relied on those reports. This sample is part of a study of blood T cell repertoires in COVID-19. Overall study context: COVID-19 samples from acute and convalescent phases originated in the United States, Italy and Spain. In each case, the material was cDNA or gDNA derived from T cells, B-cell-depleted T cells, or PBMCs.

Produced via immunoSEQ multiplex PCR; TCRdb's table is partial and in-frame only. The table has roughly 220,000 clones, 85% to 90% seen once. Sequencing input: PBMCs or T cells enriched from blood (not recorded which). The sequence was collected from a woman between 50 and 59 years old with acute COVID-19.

The CDR3 protein is CASREGASGIVGELFF. The CDR3 region has the DNA TGTGCCAGCAGGGAAGGGGCTAGCGGGATTGTCGGGGAGCTGTTTTTT. The chain uses TRBV5-4 and TRBJ2-2; 9 positions match TRBD2. The CDR3 totals 16 residues. Germline V CDR1 and CDR2: SGHNT, YYREEE (reference sequence). V shed 5 bases, J shed 7 bases, and the junction held 12 bases outside the gene matches.